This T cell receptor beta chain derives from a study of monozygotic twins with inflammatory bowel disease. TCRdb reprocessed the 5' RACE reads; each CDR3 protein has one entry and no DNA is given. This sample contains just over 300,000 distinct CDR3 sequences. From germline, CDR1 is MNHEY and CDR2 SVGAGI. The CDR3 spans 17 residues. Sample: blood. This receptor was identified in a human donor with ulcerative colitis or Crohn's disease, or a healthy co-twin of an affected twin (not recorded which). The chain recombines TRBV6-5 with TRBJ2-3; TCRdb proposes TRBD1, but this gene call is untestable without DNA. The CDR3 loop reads CASSWGGLGFHTDTQYF.